These T cell receptor beta chains were read from a single sample in a study of CD8 T cells in ankylosing spondylitis. TCRdb used MiXCR to reprocess the 5' RACE reads, holding one entry per CDR3 protein. The data contain a few hundred thousand distinct CDR3 sequences, about a fifth of them singletons. Sequenced input: blood, either unsorted or a sorted T cell fraction (not recorded which). The receptors come from a male donor with ankylosing spondylitis. The CDR3 runs from the conserved cysteine through the conserved F or W. The order of the fields is CDR3 protein, CDR3 DNA, J gene, V gene, clone size, D gene. D genes are given only for firm matches. Expanded clones get a size class; other rows say once, few or many, or leave the size out.

CSVTGGGPGAKNIQYF TGCAGCGTAACCGGGGGGGGGCCGGGTGCCAAAAACATTCAGTACTTC TRBJ2-4 TRBV29-1 few TRBD2
CASSLRAADTQYF TGTGCCAGCAGTTTAAGGGCAGCCGATACGCAGTATTTT TRBJ2-3 TRBV12-3/TRBV12-4 - -
CASSLLQGVDTQYF TGTGCCAGCAGCTTATTACAGGGGGTGGATACGCAGTATTTT TRBJ2-3 TRBV5-5 - TRBD1
CASSQEVLAANGQFF TGTGCCAGCAGCCAAGAGGTCTTAGCGGCCAATGGACAGTTCTTC TRBJ2-1 TRBV3-1 once -
CASRPRGDRDGAFF TGTGCCAGCAGACCTCGCGGGGACAGGGACGGAGCTTTCTTT TRBJ1-1 TRBV12-3/TRBV12-4 few TRBD1
CASTFSTGSINYGYTF TGTGCCAGCACCTTCTCGACAGGATCAATTAACTATGGCTACACCTTC TRBJ1-2 TRBV11-3 - -
CAIGKGLYVQYF TGTGCCATCGGGAAGGGACTTTACGTGCAGTACTTC TRBJ2-7 TRBV10-3 - -
CASSLLGQGLSGANVLTF TGCGCCAGCAGCTTGTTGGGACAGGGGCTCTCTGGGGCCAACGTCCTGACTTTC TRBJ2-6 TRBV5-1 few TRBD1
CSAPGAGGVIPVLLTF TGCAGTGCCCCGGGGGCGGGTGGCGTGATCCCAGTTCTCTTGACTTTC TRBJ2-6 TRBV20-1 - -
CSASSGRVGLNEQFF TGCAGTGCAAGTAGCGGGAGGGTTGGTCTCAATGAGCAGTTCTTC TRBJ2-1 TRBV20-1 - TRBD2
CASSLAGRSEQFF TGTGCCAGCAGTCTGGCGGGGAGGTCAGAGCAGTTCTTC TRBJ2-1 TRBV12-3/TRBV12-4 few -
CASSINGRRYGYTF TGTGCCAGTAGTATAAACGGCCGCCGGTATGGCTACACCTTC TRBJ1-2 TRBV19 - -
CASSRTGQGRDTQYF TGCGCCAGCAGCAGGACCGGACAGGGTCGGGATACGCAGTATTTT TRBJ2-3 TRBV5-1 - TRBD1
CSARGDRGLGAETQYF TGCAGTGCTAGAGGGGACAGGGGTTTGGGAGCAGAGACCCAGTACTTC TRBJ2-5 TRBV20-1 - TRBD1
CASSQGPGRSNQPQHF TGTGCCAGCAGCCAAGGCCCGGGGAGAAGCAATCAGCCCCAGCATTTT TRBJ1-5 TRBV3-1 - -
CATSDPQGAGVYNEQFF TGTGCCACCAGTGATCCCCAGGGGGCGGGAGTATACAATGAGCAGTTCTTC TRBJ2-1 TRBV24-1 - -
CASRLGGAFF TGTGCCAGCCGTTTGGGAGGAGCTTTCTTT TRBJ1-1 TRBV6-1 - -
CASSGRTGKESPLHF TGTGCCAGCAGCGGACGGACAGGGAAAGAATCACCCCTCCACTTT TRBJ1-6 TRBV3-1 few TRBD1
CASSPGVGQFF TGTGCCAGCTCACCAGGGGTGGGGCAGTTCTTC TRBJ2-1 TRBV18 - -
CSAHRTGLNEQFF TGCAGTGCCCACCGGACAGGGCTAAATGAGCAGTTCTTC TRBJ2-1 TRBV20-1 - TRBD1
CAVPRGAYYEQYF TGTGCCGTCCCCCGTGGGGCCTACTACGAGCAGTACTTC TRBJ2-7 TRBV7-3 - -
CASSQVLLSGELFF TGTGCCAGCAGTCAAGTTCTACTGTCCGGGGAGCTGTTTTTT TRBJ2-2 TRBV3-1 - -
CASSQGTAFSGANVLTF TGCGCCAGCAGCCAAGGGACAGCTTTCTCTGGGGCCAACGTCCTGACTTTC TRBJ2-6 TRBV5-1 - TRBD1
CSVVTGDYGYTF TGCAGCGTTGTTACAGGGGACTATGGCTACACCTTC TRBJ1-2 TRBV29-1 - TRBD1
CASYRPLGEQFF TGTGCCAGCTATCGGCCCCTGGGTGAACAGTTCTTC TRBJ2-1 TRBV6-2/TRBV6-3 few -
CASRPGTPNEQFF TGTGCCAGCAGGCCCGGGACACCCAATGAGCAGTTCTTC TRBJ2-1 TRBV28 - -
CSAFKTRDRGYGYTF TGCAGTGCTTTTAAAACCCGGGACAGGGGTTATGGCTACACCTTC TRBJ1-2 TRBV20-1 few TRBD1
CASSLEPAGKPYEQYF TGTGCCAGCAGTTTAGAGCCGGCAGGCAAACCCTACGAGCAGTACTTC TRBJ2-7 TRBV12-3/TRBV12-4 - -
CAWSLQTGNTEAFF TGTGCCTGGAGTCTCCAGACGGGGAACACTGAAGCTTTCTTT TRBJ1-1 TRBV30 - -
CASSLRPDPTNTGELFF TGTGCCAGCAGTCTCAGGCCAGATCCTACGAACACCGGGGAGCTGTTTTTT TRBJ2-2 TRBV25-1 - -
CASGSYEQYF TGTGCCAGCGGGTCCTACGAGCAGTACTTC TRBJ2-7 TRBV6-2/TRBV6-3 few -
CASSQGQTNEQFF TGTGCCAGCAGCCAAGGACAGACCAATGAGCAGTTCTTC TRBJ2-1 TRBV7-8 few -
CASSQARVADIHEQFF TGTGCCAGCAGCCAAGCAAGGGTCGCGGACATCCATGAGCAGTTCTTC TRBJ2-1 TRBV4-2 - -
CASHQGAYTEAFF TGTGCCTCACACCAGGGGGCTTATACTGAAGCTTTCTTT TRBJ1-1 TRBV30 - TRBD1
CASSEDPGRSEGPYNEQFF TGTGCCAGCAGTGAAGACCCGGGTCGTAGCGAAGGTCCCTACAATGAGCAGTTCTTC TRBJ2-1 TRBV2 - -
CASSGRMNTGELFF TGTGCCAGCAGTGGCAGAATGAACACCGGGGAGCTGTTTTTT TRBJ2-2 TRBV12-3/TRBV12-4 many -
CASSEVRDGYTF TGTGCCAGCAGTGAAGTCAGGGACGGCTACACCTTC TRBJ1-2 TRBV2 few -
CASSIVLAGWNEQFF TGTGCCAGTAGTATAGTTCTAGCGGGATGGAATGAGCAGTTCTTC TRBJ2-1 TRBV19 - TRBD2
CAISKEGQVYNEQFF TGTGCCATCAGTAAGGAGGGCCAGGTCTACAATGAGCAGTTCTTC TRBJ2-1 TRBV10-3 - -
CASSNFPGQSYEQYF TGTGCCAGCAGCAATTTTCCGGGACAGTCCTACGAGCAGTACTTC TRBJ2-7 TRBV4-2 - TRBD1
CASSVPSRDRVRHEQFF TGTGCCAGCAGTGTCCCAAGCCGGGACAGGGTCCGTCATGAGCAGTTCTTC TRBJ2-1 TRBV12-3/TRBV12-4 - TRBD1
CSARDILPREQYF TGCAGTGCTAGAGATATCCTGCCGAGAGAGCAGTACTTC TRBJ2-7 TRBV20-1 - -
CASSAASGTYEQYF TGTGCCAGCAGTGCCGCTAGCGGGACTTACGAGCAGTACTTC TRBJ2-7 TRBV28 - TRBD2
CATREALEQFF TGTGCCACCCGGGAAGCGCTCGAGCAGTTCTTC TRBJ2-1 TRBV24-1 - -
CASSSNLAGLEQYF TGCGCCAGCAGCTCTAACTTAGCGGGATTGGAGCAGTACTTC TRBJ2-7 TRBV5-1 few TRBD2
CASSPVRRPGELFF TGTGCCAGCAGTCCCGTTCGGAGGCCCGGGGAGCTGTTTTTT TRBJ2-2 TRBV12-3/TRBV12-4 - -
CSAATDGGGEETQYF TGCAGTGCCGCAACGGACGGCGGAGGGGAGGAGACCCAGTACTTC TRBJ2-5 TRBV20-1 - -
CSASREGETQYF TGCAGTGCCTCAAGGGAGGGGGAGACCCAGTACTTC TRBJ2-5 TRBV20-1 - TRBD2
CASSPQGQDNEQFF TGTGCCAGCAGCCCCCAAGGCCAGGACAATGAGCAGTTCTTC TRBJ2-1 TRBV9 - -
CSARDPWDTEAFF TGCAGCGCCCGGGACCCCTGGGACACTGAAGCTTTCTTT TRBJ1-1 TRBV29-1 few -
CASNPGGPSDTQYF TGTGCCTCAAATCCGGGAGGGCCCTCGGATACGCAGTATTTT TRBJ2-3 TRBV28 few TRBD2
CASSSGHGSYEQYF TGTGCCAGCAGCTCTGGGCATGGATCCTACGAGCAGTACTTC TRBJ2-7 TRBV7-2 many -
CAAAGDRSEQYF TGTGCCGCAGCCGGGGACCGAAGCGAGCAGTACTTC TRBJ2-7 TRBV10-3 - -
CSANPDRVRGYTF TGCAGTGCTAACCCGGACAGGGTACGCGGCTACACCTTC TRBJ1-2 TRBV20-1 many TRBD1